The 20 T cell receptor beta chains below come from one sample, sequenced in a study of T cell repertoires in cytomegalovirus infection. TCRdb reprocessed the reads with MiXCR, giving one entry per CDR3 protein. The data contain tens of thousands of distinct CDR3 sequences, roughly a fifth of them singletons. No antigens are known for them. The input for sequencing was CD8+ T cells from cultured PBMCs, taken from culture after CMV antigen stimulation. The origin of the receptors is a human donor in good health (CMV status not recorded). Some clones in this sample may be carry-over from other donors' samples.

The chain employs TRBV7-9 and TRBJ2-1; the D gene is possibly TRBD2 (6 bases). The CDR3 extends over 14 amino acids. Per the germline V gene, CDR1 is SEHNR and CDR2 is FQNEAQ (reference sequence). V was trimmed by 5 bases and J by 0 bases, leaving 8 bases between them. CDR3 region: CASSGGSSYNEQFF. Written as DNA, the CDR3 is TGTGCCAGCAGCGGGGGGAGCTCCTACAATGAGCAGTTCTTC.

The V gene is TRBV5-1, the J gene TRBJ2-1; D gene uncertain. Germline V CDR1 and CDR2: SGHRS, YFSETQ. The CDR3 sequence is 12 residues long. V was clipped by 1 base and J by 15 bases, with 14 bases between them. CDR3 bases: TGCGCCAGCAGCTTGCCTGCCGGGCCGTCGTTCTTC. Protein: CASSLPAGPSFF.

This clonotype occurred a few times. The chain links TRBV7-2 to TRBJ2-4; 12 nucleotides agree with TRBD2. V lost 5 bases to trimming and J lost 3 bases; unmatched junction nucleotides: 8. There are 17 residues in the CDR3. From germline, CDR1 is SGHTA and CDR2 FQGNSA. The CDR3 region is CASSVRLAGVYKNIQYF. The DNA for the CDR3 is TGTGCCAGCAGCGTGAGACTAGCGGGAGTTTACAAAAACATTCAGTACTTC.

This clonotype occurred many times. The CDR3 spells CASSSLRGELGYEQYF. CDR3 sequence (DNA): TGTGCCAGCAGTAGTCTAAGGGGGGAGTTAGGCTACGAGCAGTACTTC. V usage is TRBV28 and J usage is TRBJ2-7; D is perhaps TRBD1 or TRBD2 (6 bases each). V gave up 5 bases and J gave up 3 bases, with 20 bases separating them. This CDR3 spans 16 amino acids. Germline V CDR1 and CDR2: MDHEN, SYDVKM.

This clonotype has at least ten counts. V usage is TRBV4-3 and J usage is TRBJ1-1; no definite D call. V dropped 5 bases and J dropped 1 base, with 11 bases sitting between them. Germline V lookup: CDR1 LGHNA, CDR2 YSLEER. The CDR3 covers 14 residues. CDR3 amino acids: CASSAANRNTEAFF. The CDR3 region has the DNA TGCGCCAGCAGCGCTGCAAACAGGAACACTGAAGCTTTCTTT.

The V call is TRBV4-3, the J call TRBJ1-2, with D unresolved. Trimming stripped 0 bases from V and 1 base from J, with 9 bases between. Germline loops: CDR1 LGHNA, CDR2 YSLEER. The CDR3 runs to 15 residues. DNA for the CDR3: TGCGCCAGCAGCCAAGACTTGGACGATAACTATGGCTACACCTTC. It yields the protein CASSQDLDDNYGYTF.

This clonotype was seen more than once but under ten times. The chain combines TRBV7-2 with TRBJ2-3, with 11 bases that match TRBD2. The CDR3 consists of 18 residues. V gave up 5 bases and J gave up 0 bases; unmatched junction bases: 10. In germline, CDR1 is SGHTA, CDR2 FQGNSA. This CDR3 reads CASSPRTSGFTSTDTQYF. In DNA form, the CDR3 reads TGTGCCAGCAGCCCCCGGACTAGCGGGTTTACTAGCACAGATACGCAGTATTTT. The complete variable domain, with remaining parts taken from reference TRBV7-2 and TRBJ2-3, reads GAGVSQSPSNKVTEKGKDVELRCDPISGHTALYWYRQSLGQGLEFLIYFQGNSAPDKSGLPSDRFSAERTGGSVSTLTIQRTQQEDSAVYLCASSPRTSGFTSTDTQYFGPGTRLTVL.

V usage is TRBV5-4 and J usage is TRBJ2-3, with D possibly being TRBD2 (6 bases). The germline gives CDR1 SGHNT, CDR2 YYREEE (reference sequence). V lost 1 base and J 5 bases, leaving 17 bases between the germline ends. CDR3 length: 16 residues. In DNA, the CDR3 is TGTGCCAGCAGCTTGTTTCGTGGAGGGTTTGGAGATACGCAGTATTTT. Translated, it gives CASSLFRGGFGDTQYF.

This clonotype was picked up one time. V gene TRBV6-6 combines with J gene TRBJ1-5; D is possibly TRBD1 (5 bases). Germline assignment: CDR1 MNHNY and CDR2 SVGAGI (reference sequence). Trimming removed 4 bases at V and 1 base at J, with 8 bases between. The CDR3 extends over 14 amino acids. Written as DNA, the CDR3 is TGTGCCAGCAGTTCCCGGGACAGCAATCAGCCCCAGCATTTT. Translated: CASSSRDSNQPQHF.

This chain connects TRBV28 to TRBJ1-1; weak D call: TRBD1 (5 bases). The germline gives CDR1 MDHEN, CDR2 SYDVKM. The V gene lost 3 bases and the J gene lost 1 base, with 9 bases spanning the gap. This CDR3 is built from 14 residues. CDR3 protein: CASSFPGPNTEAFF. In nucleotides, the CDR3 is TGTGCCAGCAGTTTTCCGGGACCGAACACTGAAGCTTTCTTT.

DNA of the CDR3: TGTGCCAGCAGTGGGGGGGGCGGTTTCTACGAGCAGTACTTC. It is translated as CASSGGGGFYEQYF. The chain couples TRBV27 to TRBJ2-7; D is perhaps TRBD2 (7 bases). The germline V gene has CDR1 MNHEY and CDR2 SMNVEV (reference sequence). The CDR3 consists of 14 residues. V was pared by 5 bases and J by 3 bases, with 14 bases between.

The chain is built from TRBV6-2 or TRBV6-3 and TRBJ2-3; 8 positions match TRBD2. The CDR3 covers 17 residues. J lost 2 bases, V lost 5 bases, and 12 bases had no gene match. Looked up from germline, CDR1 is MNHEY and CDR2 is SVGEGT. Written as DNA, the CDR3 is TGTGCCAGCAGTCCCCGCGAGGGAGCGGGAGTCACAGATACGCAGTATTTT. This codes for CASSPREGAGVTDTQYF.

The chain uses TRBV4-2 and TRBJ2-2, with D possibly being TRBD2 (6 bases). The germline V gene encodes CDR1 LGHNA and CDR2 YNFKEQ. The CDR3 spans 15 residues. Trimming took 4 bases from V and 4 from J, leaving 13 bases between them. DNA of the CDR3: TGTGCCAGCAGCCGCCCGGACGGGGGCACCGGGGAGCTGTTTTTT. This translates into CASSRPDGGTGELFF.

The V and J genes are TRBV25-1 and TRBJ2-1, with 11 bases identical to TRBD1. Germline V gives CDR1 MGHDK, CDR2 SYGVNS. The V and J ends lost 10 bases and 4 bases, in that order; junction bases with no gene match: 9. The CDR3 is 15 residues long. This CDR3 reads CATDGQGATYNEQFF. CDR3 in DNA: TGTGCCACCGATGGACAGGGGGCAACTTACAATGAGCAGTTCTTC. Based on the CDR3 plus reference TRBV25-1 and TRBJ2-1, the full variable domain is EADIYQTPRYLVIGTGKKITLECSQTMGHDKMYWYQQDPGMELHLIHYSYGVNSTEKGDLSSESTVSRIRTEHFPLTLESARPSHTSQYLCATDGQGATYNEQFFGPGTRLTVL.

In this sample, this clonotype turned up a few times. V gene TRBV25-1 combines with J gene TRBJ1-6; TRBD1 is a possible D gene (5 bases). V shed 1 base and J shed 13 bases, with 17 bases lying between them. Germline assignment: CDR1 MGHDK and CDR2 SYGVNS. The CDR3 sequence is 15 residues long. Here the CDR3 DNA reads TGTGCCAGCAGTGAATCCAGGGATTGGGGGATCCCCCTCCACTTT. The encoded protein is CASSESRDWGIPLHF.

This clonotype was found a few times. The chain couples TRBV10-3 to TRBJ2-1, with TRBD2 matching over 11 bases. Per the germline V gene, CDR1 is ENHRY and CDR2 is SYGVKD. CDR3 size: 14 residues. With 8 bases clipped from V and 5 bases from J, the junction kept 5 bases outside the gene matches. In nucleotides, the CDR3 is TGTGCCATCCAGGGACTAGCGGTTAACAATGAGCAGTTCTTC. It encodes CAIQGLAVNNEQFF.

This clonotype was seen more than once but under ten times. This chain links TRBV19 with TRBJ2-7; D might be TRBD1 (6 bases). Germline V gene sequence: CDR1 LNHDA, CDR2 SQIVND (reference sequence). Trimming cost V 5 bases and J 3 bases, with 8 bases left between them. CDR3 length: 12 residues. The CDR3 is CASSDRFYEQYF. The CDR3 nucleotides are TGTGCCAGTAGTGACAGGTTCTACGAGCAGTACTTC. Full variable domain (missing parts from reference TRBV19 and TRBJ2-7): DGGITQSPKYLFRKEGQNVTLSCEQNLNHDAMYWYRQDPGQGLRLIYYSQIVNDFQKGDIAEGYSVSREKKESFPLTVTSAQKNPTAFYLCASSDRFYEQYFGPGTRLTVT.

The chain joins TRBV11-2 to TRBJ2-7; 7 positions match TRBD2. CDR1 and CDR2 from the germline V gene are SGHAT and FQNNGV. V shed 6 bases, J shed 0 bases, and the junction held 8 bases outside the gene matches. This CDR3 spans 15 amino acids. The CDR3 spells CASSASGTISYEQYF. In DNA, the CDR3 is TGTGCCAGCAGTGCCTCCGGGACTATCTCCTACGAGCAGTACTTC.

With regard to this clonotype: One end of the junction is discordant with germline, which a read error may explain. V usage is TRBV29-1 and J usage is TRBJ2-7; 9 bases agree with TRBD1. Germline CDR1 reads SQVTM; CDR2 reads ANQGSEA. CDR3 length: 14 residues. CDR3 in amino acids: CSIDTGTGTGEQYF. DNA of the CDR3: TGCAGCATTGACACCGGGACAGGGACCGGCGAGCAGTACTTC.

This clonotype was counted only a few times. The rearrangement joins TRBV7-6 to TRBJ2-1; D is perhaps TRBD2 (6 bases). V lost 4 bases, J lost 8 bases, and 24 bases lay in between. The CDR3 extends over 17 amino acids. Germline CDR1 reads SGHVS; CDR2 reads FNYEAQ. The CDR3 protein is CASSSNLGLWTRDEQFF. CDR3 nucleotide sequence: TGTGCCAGCAGCTCAAATCTGGGACTCTGGACGAGGGATGAGCAGTTCTTC.